One sample yielded the 28 T cell receptor beta chains listed below, sequenced in a study of T cell responses to AZD1222 COVID-19 vaccine. Sequenced by immunoSEQ multiplex PCR; TCRdb stores in-frame clones only, minus some. The sample shows around 160,000 clones, approximately 90% of them seen only once. The sample consisted of peripheral blood, taken on day 0 of AZD1222 vaccination. All receptors come from an adult in good health.

The rearrangement links TRBV21-1 to TRBJ1-2; the table's D call of TRBD1 was not tested on the DNA. TRBV21-1 is a pseudogene locus. The CDR3 length is 18 residues. In nucleotides, the CDR3 is TGTGCCAGCAGCTCTCCTGGGGACAGGGACCCTGGGAACTATGGCTACACCTTC. Amino acids: CASSSPGDRDPGNYGYTF.

The V call is TRBV18, the J call TRBJ1-4, with D maybe TRBD1 (5 bases). This CDR3 is 15 amino acids long. Germline V gives CDR1 KGHSH, CDR2 LQKENI. The V gene lost 3 bases and the J gene lost 0 bases, with 8 bases spanning the gap. CDR3 bases: TGTGCCAGCTCACCGGGACTGCCAACTAATGAAAAACTGTTTTTT. Translation gives CASSPGLPTNEKLFF.

This clone occurred once. V and J are TRBV6-6 and TRBJ2-5; TRBD1 matches at 10 bases. Germline CDR1 and CDR2: MNHNY and SVGAGI (reference sequence). The CDR3 runs 16 residues. The V gene end was trimmed by 6 bases and the J gene end by 2 bases; junction bases not matched to a gene: 9. Here the CDR3 reads CASSPGQGGKQETQYF. The DNA for the CDR3 is TGTGCCAGCAGCCCCGGACAGGGGGGAAAACAAGAGACCCAGTACTTC.

The V and J genes are TRBV18 and TRBJ1-2; 7 bases map to TRBD1. V dropped 5 bases and J dropped 3; count of bases not matched to a gene: 3. This CDR3 has 13 residues. Germline V gene sequence: CDR1 KGHSH, CDR2 LQKENI. CDR3 DNA: TGTGCCAGCTCAGCAGACAGGGACTATGGCTACACCTTC. It specifies CASSADRDYGYTF. Based on the CDR3 plus reference TRBV18 and TRBJ1-2, the full variable domain is NAGVMQNPRHLVRRRGQEARLRCSPMKGHSHVYWYRQLPEEGLKFMVYLQKENIIDESGMPKERFSAEFPKEGPSILRIQQVVRGDSAAYFCASSADRDYGYTFGSGTRLTVV.

J is TRBJ1-2 and V is TRBV18; D is ambiguous. Trimming took off 2 bases at V and 7 bases at J, with 17 bases between the two ends. The CDR3 has 15 amino acids. Germline CDR1 is KGHSH and CDR2 is LQKENI. CDR3 in DNA: TGTGCCAGCTCACCAGCGGACGCAACAGAAGGTGGCTACACCTTC. Translating gives CASSPADATEGGYTF.

In DNA, the CDR3 is TGTGCCAGCAGGGCCGACAGGGCTTTAGGCTACACCTTC. Protein: CASRADRALGYTF. The chain combines TRBV4-2 with TRBJ1-2, with TRBD1 matching over 7 bases. This CDR3 contains 13 residues. V gave up 6 bases and J gave up 8 bases; unmatched junction bases: 9. CDR1 is LGHNA and CDR2 is YNFKEQ in the germline V gene.

This chain uses TRBV2 with TRBJ2-3, with TRBD2 identical over 8 bases. V lost 4 bases to trimming and J lost 4 bases; unmatched junction nucleotides: 7. The CDR3 contains 15 residues. Germline-derived CDR1 and CDR2 are SNHLY and FYNNEI. CDR3 nucleotides: TGTGCCAGCAGTGTGAGACGGGGGGGCGCAGATACGCAGTATTTT. It is translated as CASSVRRGGADTQYF.

The table lists this clone with a few counts. A junction end diverges from the germline sequence, so it may reflect a read error. The rearrangement uses TRBV6-5 and TRBJ1-1, with TRBD1 identical over 8 bases. CDR3 length: 12 residues. The germline CDR1 and CDR2 sequences are MNHEY and SVGAGI. Here the CDR3 DNA reads TGTGCCAGCGGACAACGCCGGACAGGGAGTCTATTT. Translating gives CASGQRRTGSLF.

The chain recombines TRBV5-1 with TRBJ1-2; TRBD1 matches 9 bases. Trimming took 0 bases from V and 8 from J; bases not matched to a gene: 11. From germline, CDR1 is SGHRS and CDR2 YFSETQ. This CDR3 contains 16 residues. In nucleotides, the CDR3 is TGCGCCAGCAGCTTGGCTCAAATTTCCGGGACAGGGGGCTACACCTTC. It translates to CASSLAQISGTGGYTF. Together with reference TRBV5-1 and TRBJ1-2, the CDR3 gives the full variable domain: KAGVTQTPRYLIKTRGQQVTLSCSPISGHRSVSWYQQTPGQGLQFLFEYFSETQRNKGNFPGRFSGRQFSNSRSEMNVSTLELGDSALYLCASSLAQISGTGGYTFGSGTRLTVV.

The chain recombines TRBV19 with TRBJ1-1, with TRBD1 matching 9 bases. Germline CDR1 and CDR2: LNHDA and SQIVND (reference sequence). V lost 9 bases and J lost 0; bases outside the gene matches: 11. The CDR3 is 16 residues long. This chain's CDR3 is CASTIRQGVMNTEAFF. The CDR3 DNA is TGTGCCAGCACCATCCGACAGGGGGTAATGAACACTGAAGCTTTCTTT.

This chain joins TRBV19 and TRBJ2-1; TRBD2 is a possible D gene (6 bases). Trimming removed 1 base at V and 5 bases at J, with 15 bases between. Germline loops: CDR1 LNHDA, CDR2 SQIVND (reference sequence). CDR3 length equals 16 residues. CDR3 DNA: TGTGCCAGTAGTATAGGGGAGGTCTCCGGCAACAATGAGCAGTTCTTC. Residues: CASSIGEVSGNNEQFF. The variable domain in full, completed from reference TRBV19 and TRBJ2-1, reads DGGITQSPKYLFRKEGQNVTLSCEQNLNHDAMYWYRQDPGQGLRLIYYSQIVNDFQKGDIAEGYSVSREKKESFPLTVTSAQKNPTAFYLCASSIGEVSGNNEQFFGPGTRLTVL.

In its sample, this clone was seen once. The chain couples TRBV18 to TRBJ1-2; D unresolved. The CDR3 totals 14 residues. Deletions cut 4 bases from V and 5 bases from J, with 14 bases between. Germline V lookup: CDR1 KGHSH, CDR2 LQKENI. CDR3 region: CASSQGLLDYGYTF. The CDR3 DNA sequence: TGTGCCAGCTCACAGGGCCTGTTGGATTATGGCTACACCTTC.

V usage is TRBV6-5 and J usage is TRBJ1-2; D ambiguous. Germline assignment: CDR1 MNHEY and CDR2 SVGAGI. Trimming cost V 6 bases and J 5 bases, with 13 bases left between them. The CDR3 loop spans 13 amino acids. Here the CDR3 reads CASRSPGVYGYTF. The CDR3 DNA sequence: TGTGCCAGCAGATCCCCAGGCGTGTATGGCTACACCTTC.

The V and J genes are TRBV18 and TRBJ1-1; 8 nucleotides agree with TRBD1. The CDR3 has 14 residues. Germline CDR1 KGHSH, CDR2 LQKENI. The V segment lost 1 base and the J segment 3 bases; nucleotides outside the gene matches: 1. The CDR3 sequence: CASSPRQGYTEAFF. The CDR3 nucleotides read TGTGCCAGCTCACCACGACAGGGGTACACTGAAGCTTTCTTT.

The chain carries TRBV5-4 and TRBJ1-2; no clear D. The length of the CDR3 is 11 residues. The ends were cut back, 0 bases at V and 6 bases at J, with 3 bases in the middle. CDR1 and CDR2 (germline): SGHNT, YYREEE (reference sequence). The CDR3 sequence is CASSLADGYTF. The DNA for the CDR3 is TGTGCCAGCAGCTTGGCTGATGGCTACACCTTC.

V and J are TRBV7-8 and TRBJ1-5; 11 bases map to TRBD1. After removal of 3 bases from V and 0 bases from J, the junction contained 4 bases not matched to a gene. The germline gives CDR1 SGHVS, CDR2 FQNEAQ. The length of the CDR3 is 17 residues. The CDR3 loop reads CASSFGQGANSNQPQHF. In DNA, the CDR3 is TGTGCCAGCAGCTTCGGACAGGGGGCGAATAGCAATCAGCCCCAGCATTTT.

This clone has a handful of counts. V usage is TRBV9 and J usage is TRBJ2-1, with 9 bases matching TRBD2. From germline, CDR1 is SGDLS and CDR2 YYNGEE. There are 16 residues in the CDR3. After removal of 4 bases from V and 6 bases from J, the junction contained 11 bases not matched to a gene. CDR3 sequence reads: CASSFDSGGSTNEQFF. The CDR3 DNA sequence: TGTGCCAGCAGCTTCGATAGCGGGGGCTCCACCAATGAGCAGTTCTTC.

The genes are TRBV7-3 and TRBJ2-3, with D perhaps TRBD2 (6 bases). Germline assignment: CDR1 SGHTA and CDR2 FQGTGA. Trimming removed 0 bases at V and 5 bases at J, with 9 bases between. The length of the CDR3 is 14 residues. CDR3 DNA: TGTGCCAGCAGCTTAACCGGGGGTAAAGATACGCAGTATTTT. Translating gives CASSLTGGKDTQYF.

The V and J genes are TRBV4-2 and TRBJ2-7, with 16 nucleotides matching TRBD2. In germline, CDR1 is LGHNA, CDR2 YNFKEQ. This CDR3 contains 16 residues. After removal of 6 bases from V and 6 bases from J, the junction contained 8 bases not matched to a gene. The CDR3 coding sequence is TGTGCCAGCAGTTTGGGACTAGCGGGGGGGCAGGGCGAGCAGTACTTC. Encoded protein: CASSLGLAGGQGEQYF.

This chain uses TRBV10-3 with TRBJ2-7, with 8 nucleotides matching TRBD2. The germline V gene encodes CDR1 ENHRY and CDR2 SYGVKD. Trimming cost V 3 bases and J 6 bases; bases outside gene matches: 7. The CDR3 is 14 residues long. CDR3: CAISEVLADAEQYF. CDR3 bases: TGTGCCATCAGTGAAGTACTAGCGGACGCCGAGCAGTACTTC.

This chain joins TRBV5-3 and TRBJ2-1; possibly TRBD2 for D (6 bases). TRBV5-3 is known as an ORF, though its function is uncertain. The CDR3 consists of 13 residues. Between the trimmed V and J ends, which lost 2 bases and 9 bases, there was a span of 12 bases. The CDR3, as DNA: TGTGCCAGAAGCTTCGGGGGAGGCGGTGAGCAGTTCTTC. Amino acid sequence: CARSFGGGGEQFF.

This sequence joins TRBV19 and TRBJ1-5; D not certain. Germline assignment: CDR1 LNHDA and CDR2 SQIVND (reference sequence). Trimming cost V 5 bases and J 0 bases, with 8 bases left between them. This CDR3 region has 14 residues. The CDR3 nucleotides read TGTGCCAGTAGTCAGCAAAATAGCAATCAGCCCCAGCATTTT. It yields the protein CASSQQNSNQPQHF.

CDR3 protein: CASSYGTGTDTQYF. In DNA, the CDR3 is TGTGCCAGCAGTTACGGGACAGGGACAGATACGCAGTATTTT. This chain joins TRBV6-2 or TRBV6-3 and TRBJ2-3; 9 nucleotides align to TRBD1. The J segment lost 3 bases and the V segment lost 2 bases, leaving 0 bases of the junction unmatched. Germline lookup yields CDR1 MNHEY and CDR2 SVGEGT. This CDR3 has 14 residues.

The chain combines TRBV10-3 with TRBJ1-1; D is possibly TRBD1 (5 bases). The CDR3 has 15 amino acids. V shed 3 bases and J shed 3 bases, with 14 bases lying between them. Germline-derived CDR1 and CDR2 are ENHRY and SYGVKD. In DNA, the CDR3 is TGTGCCATCAGTGATTGGGGCGGTCGGGACACTGAAGCTTTCTTT. This gives the protein CAISDWGGRDTEAFF.

The rearrangement uses TRBV28 and TRBJ1-6; TRBD1 matches 7 bases. V was clipped by 8 bases and J by 9 bases; unmatched bases: 4. Germline loops: CDR1 MDHEN, CDR2 SYDVKM. CDR3 length: 12 residues. The CDR3 DNA reads TGTGCCAGCCTCGCAGGGGGTTCACCCCTCCACTTT. This gives the protein CASLAGGSPLHF.

This clone was counted a single time. V and J are TRBV3-1 (or the pseudogene TRBV3-2) and TRBJ1-5; D uncertain. This CDR3 comprises 12 residues. Deletions cut 1 base from V and 9 bases from J, with 7 bases between. Looked up from germline, CDR1 is LGHDT and CDR2 is YNNKEL (reference sequence). CDR3 loop: CASSQVGPPQHF. Written as DNA, the CDR3 is TGTGCCAGCAGCCAAGTCGGGCCGCCCCAGCATTTT.

The chain joins TRBV5-6 to TRBJ1-2; TRBD1 might be the D (5 bases). The CDR3 is made up of 15 amino acids. Trimming shortened V by 4 bases and J by 0 bases, and 13 bases separated the two germline ends. The germline V gene has CDR1 SGHDT and CDR2 YYEEEE. DNA of the CDR3: TGTGCCAGCAGCCTCTATGGGGGGGCTAACTATGGCTACACCTTC. Protein sequence: CASSLYGGANYGYTF. Using reference TRBV5-6 and TRBJ1-2 for the parts outside the CDR3, the full variable domain is DAGVTQSPTHLIKTRGQQVTLRCSPKSGHDTVSWYQQALGQGPQFIFQYYEEEERQRGNFPDRFSGHQFPNYSSELNVNALLLGDSALYLCASSLYGGANYGYTFGSGTRLTVV.

The chain is built from TRBV5-1 and TRBJ1-2; no firm D call. The V gene lost 0 bases and the J gene lost 2 bases, with 8 bases spanning the gap. Germline V gene lookup returns CDR1 SGHRS and CDR2 YFSETQ. CDR3 length equals 14 residues. The CDR3 DNA reads TGCGCCAGCAGCTTGGGCAGTACGAACTATGGCTACACCTTC. Translated: CASSLGSTNYGYTF.